These 28 T cell receptor beta chains share one sample of origin, sequenced in a study of T cell repertoires in cytomegalovirus infection. MiXCR was run by TCRdb on the reads, yielding one entry per CDR3 protein. The sample records hundreds of thousands of distinct CDR3 sequences, roughly a sixth being singletons. Sequences were obtained from PBMCs. Receptors were obtained from a human donor in good health (CMV status not recorded). Some clones in this sample may be carry-over from other donors' samples.

This clonotype was observed many times. The chain couples TRBV7-2 to TRBJ2-3; the match to TRBD2 covers 13 bases. Germline trimming cut 5 bases from V and 7 bases from J; bases unmatched to any gene: 9. Germline CDR1 SGHTA, CDR2 FQGNSA. The CDR3 is made up of 16 amino acids. CDR3 DNA sequence: TGTGCCAGCAGCCTAAAACTAGCGGGGGGGGGACATACGCAGTATTTT. It specifies CASSLKLAGGGHTQYF.

This clonotype was found a few times. J is TRBJ1-2 and V is TRBV5-5; unclear D gene. The germline V gene has CDR1 SGHKS and CDR2 YYEKEE (reference sequence). V lost 4 bases and J 3 bases, leaving 13 bases between the germline ends. The CDR3 is 14 amino acids. CDR3 loop: CASSPRTGDYGYTF. CDR3 DNA sequence: TGTGCCAGCAGCCCACGGACTGGGGACTATGGCTACACCTTC. Drawing the rest from reference TRBV5-5 and TRBJ1-2, the complete variable domain is DAGVTQSPTHLIKTRGQQVTLRCSPISGHKSVSWYQQVLGQGPQFIFQYYEKEERGRGNFPDRFSARQFPNYSSELNVNALLLGDSALYLCASSPRTGDYGYTFGSGTRLTVV.

This clonotype was seen a handful of times. This chain connects TRBV6-2 or TRBV6-3 to TRBJ2-7; no clear D gene. The CDR3 has 15 residues. Germline V CDR1 and CDR2: MNHEY, SVGEGT. The V gene lost 2 bases and the J gene lost 0 bases, with 11 bases spanning the gap. CDR3 sequence: CASSYEGSASYEQYF. Here the CDR3 DNA reads TGTGCCAGCAGTTACGAAGGCAGTGCCTCCTACGAGCAGTACTTC.

This clonotype has ten or more counts. The chain employs TRBV7-2 and TRBJ2-7; 9 bases agree with TRBD1. After removal of 5 bases from V and 3 bases from J, the junction contained 5 bases not matched to a gene. Looked up from germline, CDR1 is SGHTA and CDR2 is FQGNSA. The CDR3 is 14 residues long. The CDR3 spells CASSLDRGIYEQYF. The CDR3 nucleotides are TGTGCCAGCAGCCTGGACAGGGGAATCTACGAGCAGTACTTC.

The rearrangement uses TRBV28 and TRBJ1-2; D not resolved. The V and J ends lost 4 bases and 10 bases respectively, with 4 bases between them. The CDR3 sequence is 9 residues long. Germline values: CDR1 MDHEN, CDR2 SYDVKM. The CDR3 coding sequence is TGTGCCAGCAGTTCGCCCTACACCTTC. Amino acids: CASSSPYTF.

This clonotype was detected many times. The chain employs TRBV7-2 and TRBJ2-1, with D possibly matching TRBD2 (5 bases). Germline lookup yields CDR1 SGHTA and CDR2 FQGNSA. The CDR3 extends over 15 amino acids. Trimming removed 0 bases from V and 4 bases from J, with 10 bases in between. CDR3 amino acids: CASSLAAAGYNEQFF. The CDR3 DNA reads TGTGCCAGCAGCTTAGCAGCGGCAGGATACAATGAGCAGTTCTTC.

The V call is TRBV11-1, the J call TRBJ1-1; TRBD1 might be the D (6 bases). Between the trimmed V and J ends, which lost 2 bases and 1 base, there was a span of 14 bases. The CDR3 is 16 amino acids. CDR1 SGHAT and CDR2 FQDESV come from the germline V gene (reference sequence). The CDR3 sequence: CASSLFRGGTNTEAFF. CDR3 DNA: TGTGCCAGCAGCTTATTCAGGGGTGGTACGAACACTGAAGCTTTCTTT.

Many counts were recorded for this clonotype. The chain couples TRBV7-2 to TRBJ1-1; 12 nucleotides align to TRBD1. The CDR3 is 17 amino acids. CDR1 is SGHTA and CDR2 is FQGNSA in the germline V gene. With V trimmed by 5 bases and J by 5 bases, 12 bases remained unmatched. The CDR3 DNA is TGTGCCAGCAGCGGTCCCGGGACAGGGGGCCTGGGGACTGAAGCTTTCTTT. Translating it yields CASSGPGTGGLGTEAFF.

The table lists this clonotype with many counts. The V and J genes are TRBV12-3 or TRBV12-4 and TRBJ1-1; D not resolved. Trimming stripped 2 bases from V and 1 base from J, with 8 bases between. The CDR3 loop spans 14 amino acids. The CDR3 protein is CASSLFPENTEAFF. The DNA for the CDR3 is TGTGCCAGCAGTTTATTCCCCGAGAACACTGAAGCTTTCTTT.

This clonotype was counted between two and nine times. The chain carries TRBV2 and TRBJ2-5; D is unresolved. Germline loops: CDR1 SNHLY, CDR2 FYNNEI. Trimming removed 6 bases at V and 4 bases at J, with 3 bases between. There are 10 residues in the CDR3. CDR3 sequence: CASRAETQYF. CDR3 bases: TGTGCCAGCAGAGCAGAGACCCAGTACTTC.

This sequence joins TRBV15 and TRBJ2-5, with TRBD2 matching 16 bases. This CDR3 spans 18 amino acids. The ends lost 1 base at V and 8 bases at J; junction bases unmatched: 10. The germline V gene encodes CDR1 LNHNV and CDR2 YYDKDF (reference sequence). CDR3 bases: TGTGCCACCAGCAGAGCTGGGGGGACTAGCGGGGGGGCACGAACCCAGTACTTC. Protein: CATSRAGGTSGGARTQYF.

A few counts support this clonotype. V is TRBV3-1 and J is TRBJ2-5; D is uncertain. Germline V gives CDR1 LGHDT, CDR2 YNNKEL (reference sequence). V was cut by 2 bases and J by 5 bases, with 15 bases left in between. The CDR3 covers 15 residues. The CDR3, as DNA: TGTGCCAGCAGCCAATCGAGAGTTGCCGCGGAGACCCAGTACTTC. This sequence encodes CASSQSRVAAETQYF.

This clonotype showed up many times. V and J are TRBV7-2 and TRBJ2-1, with 11 nucleotides matching TRBD2. The CDR3 has 13 residues. Germline assignment: CDR1 SGHTA and CDR2 FQGNSA. The V segment lost 5 bases and the J segment 9 bases; nucleotides outside the gene matches: 3. The CDR3 reads CASSGGLAGEQFF. CDR3 nucleotide sequence: TGTGCCAGCAGCGGAGGACTAGCGGGTGAGCAGTTCTTC.

This clonotype was picked up many times. The chain carries TRBV19 and TRBJ1-5; D not resolved. V was shortened by 6 bases and J by 4 bases, with 16 bases between the two germline ends. The CDR3 contains 15 residues. In germline, CDR1 is LNHDA, CDR2 SQIVND (reference sequence). CDR3 sequence reads: CASRTTGTRNQPQHF. The CDR3 DNA sequence: TGTGCCAGTAGAACAACGGGTACAAGAAATCAGCCCCAGCATTTT.

The rearrangement links TRBV9 to TRBJ1-1, with D tentatively TRBD1 (6 bases). The CDR3 length is 15 residues. Germline assignment: CDR1 SGDLS and CDR2 YYNGEE. V was shortened by 4 bases and J by 12 bases, with 25 bases between the two germline ends. CDR3 in amino acids: CASSPMGTDRSRTFF. The CDR3 DNA sequence: TGTGCCAGCAGCCCAATGGGAACCGACAGGTCCAGAACTTTCTTT.

This clonotype was observed many times. The chain combines TRBV10-3 with TRBJ2-1; TRBD2 might be the D (6 bases). The V gene's germline CDR1 is ENHRY and CDR2 SYGVKD. Trimming shortened V by 9 bases and J by 1 base, and 13 bases separated the two germline ends. The length of the CDR3 is 14 residues. The CDR3 protein is CAIGKSGSYNEQFF. Written as DNA, the CDR3 is TGTGCCATTGGAAAAAGCGGGTCCTACAATGAGCAGTTCTTC.

In its sample, this clonotype was seen many times. V usage is TRBV4-1 and J usage is TRBJ2-7; D uncertain. The V end lost 1 base, the J end lost 0 bases, and 7 bases lay between the germline ends. The germline CDR1 and CDR2 sequences are MGHRA and YSYEKL. CDR3 length: 14 amino acids. The CDR3 is CASSQVRVSYEQYF. The CDR3 nucleotides read TGCGCCAGCAGCCAAGTAAGGGTCTCCTACGAGCAGTACTTC.

There are many counts of this clonotype. The V call is TRBV7-3, the J call TRBJ2-3, with D hard to call. The germline gives CDR1 SGHTA, CDR2 FQGTGA. The CDR3 consists of 14 residues. V was clipped by 5 bases and J by 0 bases, with 9 bases between them. The CDR3 here is CASSRVGSTDTQYF. The CDR3 bases are TGTGCCAGCAGCCGCGTGGGCAGCACAGATACGCAGTATTTT. The whole variable domain, filled in from reference TRBV7-3 and TRBJ2-3, reads GAGVSQTPSNKVTEKGKYVELRCDPISGHTALYWYRQSLGQGPEFLIYFQGTGAADDSGLPNDRFFAVRPEGSVSTLKIQRTERGDSAVYLCASSRVGSTDTQYFGPGTRLTVL.

There are many counts of this clonotype. V and J are TRBV7-2 and TRBJ1-4; D not resolved. The CDR3 consists of 16 residues. V was trimmed by 2 bases and J by 0 bases, leaving 10 bases between them. Per the germline V gene, CDR1 is SGHTA and CDR2 is FQGNSA. The CDR3 region is CASSLSDLTTNEKLFF. In DNA form, the CDR3 reads TGTGCCAGCAGCTTAAGCGACCTTACAACTAATGAAAAACTGTTTTTT.

The genes are TRBV7-9 and TRBJ2-5, with D possibly TRBD1 on 6 matching bases. Germline V gene lookup returns CDR1 SEHNR and CDR2 FQNEAQ (reference sequence). The V end was cut by 4 bases, the J end by 1 base, with 10 bases between. This CDR3 comprises 14 residues. DNA of the CDR3: TGTGCCAGCAGCTCAAGGGGGTCCCAAGAGACCCAGTACTTC. Translation gives CASSSRGSQETQYF.

This clonotype has more than one count but fewer than ten. The rearrangement joins TRBV18 to TRBJ1-1; D is uncertain. Germline CDR1 KGHSH, CDR2 LQKENI. The CDR3 contains 13 residues. Deletions cut 5 bases from V and 3 bases from J, with 10 bases between. CDR3 residues: CASSLTSYTEAFF. In DNA, the CDR3 is TGTGCCAGCTCATTGACCTCCTACACTGAAGCTTTCTTT. The full variable domain, completed using reference TRBV18 and TRBJ1-1, is NAGVMQNPRHLVRRRGQEARLRCSPMKGHSHVYWYRQLPEEGLKFMVYLQKENIIDESGMPKERFSAEFPKEGPSILRIQQVVRGDSAAYFCASSLTSYTEAFFGQGTRLTVV.

Only a few counts were recorded for this clonotype. This chain joins TRBV7-3 and TRBJ2-2, with 9 bases lining up with TRBD1. This CDR3 contains 17 residues. Germline CDR1 and CDR2: SGHTA and FQGTGA. The V and J ends lost 5 bases and 5 bases, in that order; junction bases with no gene match: 12. The CDR3 DNA follows: TGTGCCAGCAGCATAGGCGGACAGGGGACGTCAACCGGGGAGCTGTTTTTT. As protein: CASSIGGQGTSTGELFF.

This clonotype was seen ten or more times. For the CDR3, the DNA is TGCAGTGCTAGAGATAGGGCAGGCCCAACTAATGAAAAACTGTTTTTT. Translation: CSARDRAGPTNEKLFF. The chain couples TRBV20-1 to TRBJ1-4; D gene unclear. In germline, CDR1 is DFQATT, CDR2 SNEGSKA (reference sequence). V gave up 0 bases and J gave up 0 bases, with 11 bases separating them. The CDR3 contains 16 residues.

In its sample, this clonotype was seen a few times. The rearrangement uses TRBV6-5 and TRBJ1-3; 9 nucleotides align to TRBD1. This CDR3 has 19 amino acids. Germline CDR1 and CDR2: MNHEY and SVGAGI. Trimming removed 4 bases from V and 0 bases from J; junction bases left unmatched: 13. The CDR3 protein is CASSWGQGIGGASGNTIYF. CDR3 coding DNA: TGTGCCAGCAGTTGGGGACAGGGTATCGGCGGGGCCTCTGGAAACACCATATATTTT.

At least ten counts were recorded for this clonotype. The chain carries TRBV7-2 and TRBJ1-1, with D unresolved. Germline CDR1 is SGHTA and CDR2 is FQGNSA. The CDR3 is 13 amino acids. V gave up 5 bases and J gave up 2 bases, with 9 bases separating them. CDR3 region: CASSRDSNTEAFF. CDR3 in DNA: TGTGCCAGCAGCCGCGATAGCAACACTGAAGCTTTCTTT.

There are many counts of this clonotype. This rearrangement joins TRBV7-2 to TRBJ1-6; TRBD1 might be the D (5 bases). Germline CDR1 and CDR2: SGHTA and FQGNSA. The CDR3 consists of 15 residues. V was clipped by 3 bases and J by 4 bases, with 10 bases between them. The chain's CDR3 is CASSLGQRYNSPLHF. In DNA form, the CDR3 reads TGTGCCAGCAGCTTGGGGCAGAGATATAATTCACCCCTCCACTTT.

This clonotype was observed at least ten times. The genes are TRBV7-2 and TRBJ2-3; D is undetermined. The CDR3 totals 15 residues. Trimming removed 1 base from V and 2 bases from J, with 10 bases in between. Germline V CDR1 and CDR2: SGHTA, FQGNSA. CDR3 sequence (DNA): TGTGCCAGCAGCTTAGGTCCAGAACCCACAGATACGCAGTATTTT. It specifies CASSLGPEPTDTQYF.

The J gene is TRBJ1-2, the V gene TRBV20-1; 10 positions agree with TRBD1. Germline CDR1 and CDR2: DFQATT and SNEGSKA (reference sequence). After removal of 5 bases from V and 7 bases from J, the junction contained 13 bases not matched to a gene. There are 15 residues in the CDR3. CDR3 residues: CSAAPPGQGTFGYTF. DNA of the CDR3: TGCAGTGCTGCCCCGCCGGGACAGGGGACATTTGGCTACACCTTC.